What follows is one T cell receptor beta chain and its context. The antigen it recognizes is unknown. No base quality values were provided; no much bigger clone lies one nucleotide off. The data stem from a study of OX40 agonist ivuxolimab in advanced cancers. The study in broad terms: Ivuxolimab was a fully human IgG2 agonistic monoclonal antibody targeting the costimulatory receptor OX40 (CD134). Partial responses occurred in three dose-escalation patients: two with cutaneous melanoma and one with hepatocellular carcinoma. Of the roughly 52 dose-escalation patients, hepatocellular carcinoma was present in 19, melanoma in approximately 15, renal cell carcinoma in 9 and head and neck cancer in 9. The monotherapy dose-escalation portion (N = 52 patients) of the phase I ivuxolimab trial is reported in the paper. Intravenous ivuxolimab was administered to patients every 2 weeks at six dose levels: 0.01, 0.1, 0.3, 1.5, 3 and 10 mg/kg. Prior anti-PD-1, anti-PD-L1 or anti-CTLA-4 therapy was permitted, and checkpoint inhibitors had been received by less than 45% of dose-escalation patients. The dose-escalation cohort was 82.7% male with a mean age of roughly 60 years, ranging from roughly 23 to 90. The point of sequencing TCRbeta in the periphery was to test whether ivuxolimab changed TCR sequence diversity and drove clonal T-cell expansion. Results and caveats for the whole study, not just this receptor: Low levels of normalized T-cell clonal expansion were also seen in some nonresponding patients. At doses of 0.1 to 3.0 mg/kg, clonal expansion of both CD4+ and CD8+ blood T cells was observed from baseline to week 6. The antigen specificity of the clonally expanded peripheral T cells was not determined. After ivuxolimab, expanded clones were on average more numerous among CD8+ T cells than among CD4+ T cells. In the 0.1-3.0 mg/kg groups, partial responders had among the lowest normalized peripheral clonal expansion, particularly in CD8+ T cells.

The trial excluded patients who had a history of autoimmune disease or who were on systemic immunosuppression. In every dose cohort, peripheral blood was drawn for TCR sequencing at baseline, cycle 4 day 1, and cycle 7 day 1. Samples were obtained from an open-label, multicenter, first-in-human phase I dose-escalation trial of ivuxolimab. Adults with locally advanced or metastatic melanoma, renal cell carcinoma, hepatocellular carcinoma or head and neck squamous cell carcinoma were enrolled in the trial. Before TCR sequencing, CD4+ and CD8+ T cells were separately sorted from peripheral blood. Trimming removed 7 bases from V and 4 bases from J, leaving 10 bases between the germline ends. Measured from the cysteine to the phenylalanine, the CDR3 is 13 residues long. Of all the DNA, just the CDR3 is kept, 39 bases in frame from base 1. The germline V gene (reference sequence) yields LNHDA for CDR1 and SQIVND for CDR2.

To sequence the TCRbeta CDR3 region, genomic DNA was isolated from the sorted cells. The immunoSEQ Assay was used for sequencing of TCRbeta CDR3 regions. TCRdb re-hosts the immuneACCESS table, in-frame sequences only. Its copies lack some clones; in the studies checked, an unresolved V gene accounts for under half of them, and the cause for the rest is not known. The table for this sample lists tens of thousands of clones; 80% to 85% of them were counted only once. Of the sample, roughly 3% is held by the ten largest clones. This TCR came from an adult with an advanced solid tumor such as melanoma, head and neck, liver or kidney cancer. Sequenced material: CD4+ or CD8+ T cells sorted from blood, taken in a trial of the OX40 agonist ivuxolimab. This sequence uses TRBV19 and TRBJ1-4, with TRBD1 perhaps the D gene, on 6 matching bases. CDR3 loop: CASNDRFNEKLFF. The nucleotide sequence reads TGTGCCAGTAATGACAGGTTTAATGAAAAACTGTTTTTT.